A selection of T cell receptor beta chains follows, all from one sample in a study of blood T cells in healthy people across ages. TCRdb passed the 5' RACE reads through MiXCR, listing each CDR3 protein once. The sample holds about 1.7 million distinct CDR3 sequences, over 25% seen once. Sample: blood. These receptors were taken from a woman aged 30 to 39 in good health. Both conserved end residues are part of each CDR3. A D gene is named only where the DNA matches it firmly. Size tells how often a clone was seen (once, few, many) or the class of an expanded clone, and some rows leave it out.

CDR3nt	CDR3aa	v_gene	abundance	j_gene	d_gene
TGCTCCAGCAGCTTGACCCCAGGGGAGAGCTATGGCTACACCTTC	CSSSLTPGESYGYTF	TRBV5-1	-	TRBJ1-2	-
TGCGCCAGCAGCTTGACGGGACAGAGGTCAGATACGCAGTATTTT	CASSLTGQRSDTQYF	TRBV5-1	-	TRBJ2-3	TRBD1
TGTGCCAGCAGCCCAAGAGCGGGGGGCGGGGGTGAGCAGTTCTTC	CASSPRAGGGGEQFF	TRBV6-6	few	TRBJ2-1	TRBD2
TGCGCCAGCACCCCGGCAGGCAGTAACAGAGGAAACATTCAGTACTTC	CASTPAGSNRGNIQYF	TRBV5-1	-	TRBJ2-4	-
TGCAGCGTCCGGGCGATAGACCCCACAGATACGCAGTATTTT	CSVRAIDPTDTQYF	TRBV29-1	many	TRBJ2-3	-
TGCAGTGCTAGAGAGGGCAACTATAATTCACCCCCCCACTTT	CSAREGNYNSPPHF	TRBV20-1	-	TRBJ1-6	-
TGCGCCAGCAGCCAAATTGGGACAGGGGGAAGCGGCTACGAGCAGTACTTC	CASSQIGTGGSGYEQYF	TRBV4-1	many	TRBJ2-7	TRBD1
TGTGCCAGCACCTTAACACTGGACTATGGCTACACCTTC	CASTLTLDYGYTF	TRBV7-9	few	TRBJ1-2	-
TGTGCCAGCAGTTTGCAGGGGGTGGCCCAGCCCCAGCATTTT	CASSLQGVAQPQHF	TRBV12-3/TRBV12-4	few	TRBJ1-5	TRBD1
TGTGCCAGCAGCCCTCAGGAGGGAGTTAGCACAGATACGCAGTATTTT	CASSPQEGVSTDTQYF	TRBV7-9	-	TRBJ2-3	-
TGCGCCAGCAGCTCGGGGACTAGCGGGAGAAGACTCTACAATGAGCAGTTCTTC	CASSSGTSGRRLYNEQFF	TRBV5-1	many	TRBJ2-1	TRBD2
TGCGCCAGCAGCTCACTAGCGGGGGGCGTTAGCGAGCAGTACTTC	CASSSLAGGVSEQYF	TRBV5-1	many	TRBJ2-7	TRBD2
TGCGCCAGCAGCTTACGGGACAGGGGGGAACCTAATGAAAAACTGTTTTTT	CASSLRDRGEPNEKLFF	TRBV5-1	few	TRBJ1-4	TRBD1
TGCGCCAGCAGCGGCTTCCATCGGGATAGGGCACGAAATGAGCAGTTCTTC	CASSGFHRDRARNEQFF	TRBV4-1	-	TRBJ2-1	-
TGCGCCAGCAGCCCCTTCAGCTGGTCATACTACAATGAGCAGTTCTTC	CASSPFSWSYYNEQFF	TRBV5-1	-	TRBJ2-1	-
TGCGCCAGCAGCTTACTAGCGGGAGCCCGCGAGCAGTACTTC	CASSLLAGAREQYF	TRBV5-1	-	TRBJ2-7	TRBD2
TGCAGCGTCGGGGGGACCTATGGCTACACCTTC	CSVGGTYGYTF	TRBV29-1	-	TRBJ1-2	-
TGTGCCAGCAGCTTACAGGGGGGACCGTTCGGAGGCTACACCTTC	CASSLQGGPFGGYTF	TRBV7-9	-	TRBJ1-2	TRBD1
TGTGCCATCAGTCCGGGACAGGGCCCTTTGGAGACCCAGTACTTC	CAISPGQGPLETQYF	TRBV10-3	-	TRBJ2-5	TRBD1
TGCGCCAGCAGCCCGGGACTAGCGCCCTCCGAGCAGTACTTC	CASSPGLAPSEQYF	TRBV4-1	many	TRBJ2-7	TRBD2
TGTGCCAGCTCGCAGGGGCCTTCTAACTATGGCTACACCTTC	CASSQGPSNYGYTF	TRBV18	many	TRBJ1-2	-
TGCAGTGCTAGAGATAGCTTTTACGAGCAGTACTTC	CSARDSFYEQYF	TRBV20-1	-	TRBJ2-7	-
TGTGCCAGCAGCTTAGTTGGCAGGGAGCGAGAGACCCAGTACTTC	CASSLVGRERETQYF	TRBV7-9	-	TRBJ2-5	-
TGCGCCAGCAGGGCGGGACAGGGTGTGAACACTGAAGCTTTCTTT	CASRAGQGVNTEAFF	TRBV5-1	-	TRBJ1-1	TRBD1
TGTGCCAGCAGCATCCTCCGACTGGGGAGTCAAGAGACCCAGTACTTC	CASSILRLGSQETQYF	TRBV6-6	-	TRBJ2-5	-
TGCGCCAGCAGCCCCTTAGCCGGGGATACGTATGGCTACACCTTC	CASSPLAGDTYGYTF	TRBV5-1	-	TRBJ1-2	-
TGTGCCAGCAGTGGGGACAGGAGGTCCTATGGCTACACCTTC	CASSGDRRSYGYTF	TRBV2	few	TRBJ1-2	TRBD1
TGTGCCAGCAGCTTCCTAGCCGCGGCGGGAGCGGGTACTGAGCAGTTCTTC	CASSFLAAAGAGTEQFF	TRBV14	many	TRBJ2-1	TRBD2
TGCAGTGCTAGAGAACAAGCGGGGGTGTACAATGAGCAGTTCTTC	CSAREQAGVYNEQFF	TRBV20-1	many	TRBJ2-1	TRBD2
TGCAGTGCTAGCATGGACAGCTCCTACGAGCAGTACTTC	CSASMDSSYEQYF	TRBV20-1	many	TRBJ2-7	-
TGTGCCAGCAGTCGGACAGGGGGCTCGAGCAATCAGCCCCAGCATTTT	CASSRTGGSSNQPQHF	TRBV6-5	-	TRBJ1-5	TRBD1
TGTGCCAGCAGTAACCCCGGACAGGGCCCGGAGACCCAGTACTTC	CASSNPGQGPETQYF	TRBV28	few	TRBJ2-5	TRBD1
TGCAGCGTTGAAACAGGGGTGCCCGGGGAGCTGTTTTTT	CSVETGVPGELFF	TRBV29-1	-	TRBJ2-2	TRBD1
TGTGCCAGCAGTCTACTTGGGGTCTCGGCCAAAAACATTCAGTACTTC	CASSLLGVSAKNIQYF	TRBV12-3/TRBV12-4	few	TRBJ2-4	-
TGTGCCAGCAGCTTAGTTGGCGGGGGTCCCGAGACCCAGTACTTC	CASSLVGGGPETQYF	TRBV7-2	few	TRBJ2-5	TRBD2
TGCAGCCACACCCTATCGCGTGGGGGAGAGACCCAGTACTTC	CSHTLSRGGETQYF	TRBV29-1	once	TRBJ2-5	-
TGTGCCAGCAGCTTAGGGAATATTACAACTCATTCTGGGGCCAACGTCCTGACTTTC	CASSLGNITTHSGANVLTF	TRBV11-3	-	TRBJ2-6	-
TGTGCCAGCACCGACCACAGGGCTAGCAATCAGCCCCAGCATTTT	CASTDHRASNQPQHF	TRBV28	-	TRBJ1-5	-
TGTGCCAGCCATGGGCAGGGTCACGAGCAGTACTTC	CASHGQGHEQYF	TRBV6-5	-	TRBJ2-7	-
TGTGCCAGCAGCCAAGTTTCCACCCCGGGGGTGGACCAGTACTTC	CASSQVSTPGVDQYF	TRBV3-1	-	TRBJ2-5	-
TGTGCCAGCAGTTACGGAGGGACAGGGAACACCGGGGAGCTGTTTTTT	CASSYGGTGNTGELFF	TRBV6-6	-	TRBJ2-2	TRBD1
TGCAGCGAAGTCTGGGATCGGGGTGGCTACACCTTC	CSEVWDRGGYTF	TRBV29-1	-	TRBJ1-2	-
TGTGCCAGCAGCTTTTCGGGGGACTCCTACGAGCAGTACTTC	CASSFSGDSYEQYF	TRBV9	many	TRBJ2-7	-
TGTGCCAGCAGCCAAGCCCTTTTTGGGGTAAGCGCGGAGACCCAGTACTTC	CASSQALFGVSAETQYF	TRBV3-1	once	TRBJ2-5	-
TGTGCCTGGAGTGACAGCATGAACACTGAAGCTTTCTTT	CAWSDSMNTEAFF	TRBV30	few	TRBJ1-1	-
TGTACCAGCCGGGCGGGGACTGCCTACAATGAGCAGTTCTTC	CTSRAGTAYNEQFF	TRBV2	few	TRBJ2-1	-
TGTGCCAGGCCCATAGCGCCAACTAGCACAGATACGCAGTATTTT	CARPIAPTSTDTQYF	TRBV6-6	-	TRBJ2-3	-
TGTGCCAGCAGCTTCCCGTTGGGCAGGGGTGAGACAGATACGCAGTATTTT	CASSFPLGRGETDTQYF	TRBV11-2	-	TRBJ2-3	-
TGTGCCAGCAGCAGGGGACTAGCGGGGGGGACCACAGATACGCAGTATTTT	CASSRGLAGGTTDTQYF	TRBV6-2/TRBV6-3	-	TRBJ2-3	TRBD2
TGTGCCAGCATCCTGGGACCGGGCTCCTACAATGAGCAGTTCTTC	CASILGPGSYNEQFF	TRBV12-3/TRBV12-4	-	TRBJ2-1	-
TGTGCCAGCAGCTTTATAGCGGGGAGCACAGATACGCAGTATTTT	CASSFIAGSTDTQYF	TRBV7-6	many	TRBJ2-3	TRBD2
TGTGCCAGCAGCCATGGACAGAGATACCAAGAGACCCAGTACTTC	CASSHGQRYQETQYF	TRBV27	-	TRBJ2-5	-
TGTGCCAGCAGTAGGGTCACCGGAGAGACCCAGTACTTC	CASSRVTGETQYF	TRBV28	few	TRBJ2-5	-
TGCAGTGCTCATAGCGGGAGTCTAAGCACAGATACGCAGTATTTT	CSAHSGSLSTDTQYF	TRBV20-1	-	TRBJ2-3	TRBD2
TGTGCCACCAGCAGAGCGGGACTCGCCTACGAGCAGTACTTC	CATSRAGLAYEQYF	TRBV15	few	TRBJ2-7	-